Shown below are 23 T cell receptor beta chains from a single sample sequenced in a study of chemoradiotherapy in HPV16-positive cancers. TCRdb's table, derived via immunoSEQ multiplex PCR, lists solely in-frame clones and lacks some. The sample shows 8,000 to 10,000 clones, roughly 84% of them seen only once. The input for sequencing was tumor tissue, taken from a patient who underwent chemoradiotherapy. The origin of the receptors is a human donor with HPV-associated anogenital cancer.

The chain joins TRBV19 to TRBJ1-2; 7 nucleotides align to TRBD1. Trimming removed 7 bases from V and 2 bases from J; junction bases left unmatched: 19. This CDR3 contains 18 residues. The germline CDR1 and CDR2 sequences are LNHDA and SQIVND (reference sequence). The CDR3 DNA reads TGTGCCAGTAATCCCACAAAGGGGGCCCAGGCTCCAAACTATGGCTACACCTTC. The encoded protein is CASNPTKGAQAPNYGYTF.

This clone was recorded a few times. The chain links TRBV19 to TRBJ1-1, with D maybe TRBD1 (5 bases). The V gene lost 5 bases and the J gene lost 1 base, with 14 bases spanning the gap. This CDR3 has 15 amino acids. The V gene's germline CDR1 is LNHDA and CDR2 SQIVND (reference sequence). Here the CDR3 reads CASSVAGQGNTEAFF. The CDR3 bases are TGTGCCAGTAGTGTCGCGGGGCAGGGGAACACTGAAGCTTTCTTT.

The V and J genes are TRBV29-1 and TRBJ1-4; maybe TRBD1 (6 bases). The V end was cut by 3 bases, the J end by 3 bases, with 17 bases between. This CDR3 has 16 residues. The germline CDR1 and CDR2 sequences are SQVTM and ANQGSEA. Here the CDR3 reads CSVEPLFQGSNEKLFF. As DNA, the CDR3 is TGCAGCGTTGAGCCCTTATTCCAGGGGTCTAATGAAAAACTGTTTTTT.

This clone appeared a few times. DNA for the CDR3: TGTGCCAGCAGCTTGGCCGGGCAGGGGAACTATGGCTACACCTTC. Its protein product is CASSLAGQGNYGYTF. V gene TRBV5-4 combines with J gene TRBJ1-2; tentatively, D is TRBD1 (6 bases). The CDR3 loop spans 15 amino acids. V was pared by 0 bases and J by 2 bases, with 11 bases between. CDR1 is SGHNT, CDR2 YYREEE, per germline (reference sequence).

The gene calls are TRBV28 and TRBJ2-7; D might be TRBD2 (6 bases). Germline CDR1 and CDR2: MDHEN and SYDVKM. The germline V and J ends were trimmed by 7 bases and 3 bases, with 13 bases remaining between them. The CDR3 contains 13 residues. CDR3 DNA: TGTGCCAGCAAAGGAGGGGTGGGCTACGAGCAGTACTTC. It encodes CASKGGVGYEQYF.

There are a few counts of this clone. The chain links TRBV10-2 to TRBJ2-3; 7 bases agree with TRBD1. J lost 0 bases, V lost 5 bases, and 5 bases had no gene match. The CDR3 contains 15 residues. Germline CDR1 WSHSY, CDR2 SAAADI. CDR3 in amino acids: CASSNFRGSTDTQYF. CDR3 sequence (DNA): TGCGCCAGCAGTAACTTCAGGGGGAGCACAGATACGCAGTATTTT.

The chain uses TRBV29-1 and TRBJ2-3; no definite D call. The CDR3 sequence is 13 residues long. Trimming removed 3 bases at V and 2 bases at J, with 9 bases between. Germline V gene lookup returns CDR1 SQVTM and CDR2 ANQGSEA. In nucleotides, the CDR3 is TGCAGCGTTGAGGACGAGTTCACAGATACGCAGTATTTT. This gives the protein CSVEDEFTDTQYF.

V and J are TRBV2 and TRBJ2-5; 12 bases line up with TRBD2. This CDR3 has 16 residues. V lost 7 bases, J lost 0 bases, and 6 bases stayed unmatched. Germline V gene lookup returns CDR1 SNHLY and CDR2 FYNNEI. The CDR3 nucleotides are TGTGCCAGCACAAAACTAGCGGGGGGTAACCAAGAGACCCAGTACTTC. As protein: CASTKLAGGNQETQYF.

This chain connects TRBV19 to TRBJ2-7, with D hard to call. The germline V gene encodes CDR1 LNHDA and CDR2 SQIVND (reference sequence). With 0 bases removed from V and 1 base from J, the gap between germline ends came to 4 bases. This CDR3 region has 13 residues. CDR3 DNA sequence: TGTGCCAGTAGTATAGAGGGGTCCTACGAGCAGTACTTC. Encoded protein: CASSIEGSYEQYF.

The rearrangement uses TRBV29-1 and TRBJ1-4; unclear D gene. Germline assignment: CDR1 SQVTM and CDR2 ANQGSEA. CDR3 length: 12 amino acids. V lost 4 bases, J lost 5 bases, and 8 bases lay in between. CDR3 sequence (DNA): TGCAGCGTTGGGAGCCTGAATGAAAAACTGTTTTTT. It translates to CSVGSLNEKLFF.

The sample holds one count of this clone. The genes are TRBV9 and TRBJ2-7; D is perhaps TRBD2 (5 bases). The germline V gene encodes CDR1 SGDLS and CDR2 YYNGEE. The CDR3 totals 14 residues. V was cut by 3 bases and J by 3 bases, with 13 bases left in between. CDR3 amino acids: CASSAALGDYEQYF. In nucleotides, the CDR3 is TGTGCCAGCAGCGCGGCCCTCGGGGACTACGAGCAGTACTTC.

The CDR3 sequence: CASRVWAVQETQYF. CDR3 DNA sequence: TGCGCCAGCAGGGTTTGGGCAGTTCAAGAGACCCAGTACTTC. This chain uses TRBV5-1 with TRBJ2-5, with D unresolved. This CDR3 contains 14 residues. CDR1 is SGHRS and CDR2 is YFSETQ in the germline V gene. Trimming stripped 5 bases from V and 2 bases from J, with 13 bases between. The entire variable domain, with the rest obtained from reference TRBV5-1 and TRBJ2-5, is as follows: KAGVTQTPRYLIKTRGQQVTLSCSPISGHRSVSWYQQTPGQGLQFLFEYFSETQRNKGNFPGRFSGRQFSNSRSEMNVSTLELGDSALYLCASRVWAVQETQYFGPGTRLLVL.

The chain joins TRBV7-9 to TRBJ2-1; maybe TRBD1 (6 bases). The CDR3 runs 14 residues. Germline V gene sequence: CDR1 SEHNR, CDR2 FQNEAQ (reference sequence). V lost 6 bases to trimming and J lost 6 bases, with 15 bases between them. CDR3 sequence (DNA): TGTGCCAGCAGGCATATTCAGGGGAGCAATGAGCAGTTCTTC. It codes for CASRHIQGSNEQFF.

The DNA for the CDR3 is TGTGCCAGCAGCTTAGGAGGGTTGGGGGAGCTGTTTTTT. Encoded protein: CASSLGGLGELFF. The rearrangement uses TRBV7-2 and TRBJ2-2; D might be TRBD2 (5 bases). V was cut by 1 base and J by 8 bases, with 8 bases left in between. Germline-derived CDR1 and CDR2 are SGHTA and FQGNSA. This CDR3 has 13 residues. Variable domain in full (rest from reference TRBV7-2 and TRBJ2-2): GAGVSQSPSNKVTEKGKDVELRCDPISGHTALYWYRQSLGQGLEFLIYFQGNSAPDKSGLPSDRFSAERTGGSVSTLTIQRTQQEDSAVYLCASSLGGLGELFFGEGSRLTVL.

This clone appeared once. The V gene is TRBV4-1, the J gene TRBJ1-4; D is unresolved. Germline V gene data show CDR1 as MGHRA and CDR2 as YSYEKL. V was shortened by 0 bases and J by 4 bases, with 12 bases between the two germline ends. The CDR3 has 16 residues. Written as DNA, the CDR3 is TGCGCCAGCAGCCAAGATAGCCCGATCTTTAATGAAAAACTGTTTTTT. Translating gives CASSQDSPIFNEKLFF.

This clone showed up just once. V usage is TRBV7-3 and J usage is TRBJ1-6; tentative D call: TRBD1 (5 bases). Germline V lookup: CDR1 SGHTA, CDR2 FQGTGA. CDR3 length: 16 amino acids. V gave up 5 bases and J gave up 6 bases, with 17 bases separating them. CDR3 nucleotides: TGTGCCAGCAGCGCAAGCTATCAGGGTAGTAATTCACCCCTCCACTTT. Protein: CASSASYQGSNSPLHF.

CDR3 nucleotide sequence: TGTGCCAGCAGTTACTCGGCTGGGCTAGGCTACGAGCAGTACTTC. It yields the protein CASSYSAGLGYEQYF. This chain links TRBV6-5 with TRBJ2-7; no clear D. This CDR3 has 15 amino acids. CDR1 is MNHEY and CDR2 is SVGAGI in the germline V gene. V dropped 0 bases and J dropped 3 bases, with 12 bases sitting between them.

The V call is TRBV6-1, the J call TRBJ1-2; the D is unclear. The germline CDR1 and CDR2 sequences are MNHNS and SASEGT. V shed 3 bases and J shed 2 bases, with 10 bases lying between them. The CDR3 runs to 14 residues. CDR3 residues: CASSDLGQNYGYTF. CDR3 nucleotide sequence: TGTGCCAGCAGTGATCTCGGGCAGAACTATGGCTACACCTTC.

This clone occurred once. CDR3 DNA: TGTGCCAGCAGTTTTTTTGGTGAAATCTCCTACGAGCAGTACTTC. Translated: CASSFFGEISYEQYF. The V call is TRBV27, the J call TRBJ2-7; no firm D call. The CDR3 contains 15 residues. The germline V gene encodes CDR1 MNHEY and CDR2 SMNVEV (reference sequence). V was cut by 3 bases and J by 0 bases, with 12 bases left in between.

The chain uses TRBV30 and TRBJ1-6, with a tentative D call TRBD1 (5 bases). Trimming took 5 bases from V and 10 from J, leaving 18 bases between them. Germline lookup yields CDR1 GTSNPN and CDR2 SVGIG (reference sequence). The CDR3 length is 14 residues. CDR3 sequence: CAWHLQGRESPLHF. In nucleotides, the CDR3 is TGTGCCTGGCACCTTCAGGGTAGGGAGTCACCCCTCCACTTT.

The chain carries TRBV6-5 and TRBJ1-2; D might be TRBD1 (5 bases). Deletions cut 6 bases from V and 4 bases from J, with 15 bases between. Germline CDR1 reads MNHEY; CDR2 reads SVGAGI. The CDR3 contains 14 residues. The chain's CDR3 is CASRRPRDSYGYTF. In DNA, the CDR3 is TGTGCCAGCAGAAGACCCAGAGACAGCTATGGCTACACCTTC.

This chain uses TRBV9 with TRBJ2-1; a weak D match, TRBD2 (6 bases). Germline CDR1 and CDR2: SGDLS and YYNGEE. The ends were cut back, 0 bases at V and 8 bases at J, with 21 bases in the middle. The CDR3 runs 17 residues. CDR3 in amino acids: CASSVDPPGLTIDEQFF. CDR3 nucleotide sequence: TGTGCCAGCAGCGTAGATCCACCGGGACTGACGATCGATGAGCAGTTCTTC.

As DNA, the CDR3 is TGTGCCAGCAGTCGAACGGACGGAAGCACAGATACGCAGTATTTT. The encoded protein is CASSRTDGSTDTQYF. The rearrangement uses TRBV28 and TRBJ2-3; D remains ambiguous. V was pared by 5 bases and J by 0 bases, with 12 bases between. The CDR3 sequence is 15 residues long. CDR1 is MDHEN and CDR2 is SYDVKM in the germline V gene. Combining the CDR3 with reference TRBV28 and TRBJ2-3 gives the whole variable domain DVKVTQSSRYLVKRTGEKVFLECVQDMDHENMFWYRQDPGLGLRLIYFSYDVKMKEKGDIPEGYSVSREKKERFSLILESASTNQTSMYLCASSRTDGSTDTQYFGPGTRLTVL.